These 19 T cell receptor beta chains were sequenced from one sample in a study of T cells after yellow fever vaccination (dated by TCRdb to about 2019). Library preparation was by 5' RACE. TCRdb shows the sequencer as Illumina NovaSeq 6000. TCRdb's own reprocessing of the public reads used fastp at Q25 and MiXCR and kept productive beta chains. Here each entry gathers all rows of one CDR3 protein and keeps the most common genes and DNA. This sample has roughly 350,000 distinct CDR3 sequences in its table, and over 4% of those were observed once. Clones ranked in the top ten supply roughly 24% of the sample. The treatment or condition label, as the study defines it: live attenuated yellow fever vaccine strain. Sequenced material: PBMCs, taken 5 days after the yellow fever booster vaccination. The receptors stem from a man younger than 35 who received the YFV17D yellow fever vaccine.

This clonotype was recorded at least ten times. V is TRBV7-2 and J is TRBJ2-3, with a possible D match to TRBD2 (5 bases). The CDR3 is 18 residues long. CDR1 SGHTA and CDR2 FQGNSA come from the germline V gene. Trimming removed 5 bases at V and 1 base at J, with 22 bases between. The CDR3 sequence is CASSPHYSELVGTDTQYF. CDR3 DNA: TGTGCCAGCAGCCCCCACTACTCAGAACTAGTTGGCACAGATACGCAGTATTTT.

This clonotype was counted a few times. The CDR3, as DNA: TGTGCCAGCAGCTTTGGGGGCGGTAGCACAGATACGCAGTATTTT. Protein product: CASSFGGGSTDTQYF. The V call is TRBV5-4, the J call TRBJ2-3; D might be TRBD1 (6 bases). CDR1 and CDR2 (germline): SGHNT, YYREEE (reference sequence). The CDR3 has 15 residues. Deletions cut 2 bases from V and 0 bases from J, with 10 bases between. The complete variable domain, with remaining parts taken from reference TRBV5-4 and TRBJ2-3, reads ETGVTQSPTHLIKTRGQQVTLRCSSQSGHNTVSWYQQALGQGPQFIFQYYREEENGRGNFPPRFSGLQFPNYSSELNVNALELDDSALYLCASSFGGGSTDTQYFGPGTRLTVL.

In this sample, this clonotype turned up a few times. The rearrangement links TRBV21-1 to TRBJ2-7; TRBD1, the table's D call, lacks a check against the DNA. TRBV21-1 is recorded as a pseudogene. The CDR3 loop spans 17 amino acids. CDR3 protein: CASSKARGQLRSYEQYV. The CDR3 bases are TGTGCCAGCAGCAAAGCTAGAGGACAGCTACGGTCCTACGAGCAGTACGTC.

The genes are TRBV6-5 and TRBJ2-1; 13 positions agree with TRBD2. V was clipped by 5 bases and J by 5 bases; unmatched bases: 6. The CDR3 has 16 residues. Germline V gene lookup returns CDR1 MNHEY and CDR2 SVGAGI. CDR3 in DNA: TGTGCCAGCAGTCGCGGACTAGCGGGGGCAAACAATGAGCAGTTCTTC. This encodes CASSRGLAGANNEQFF.

V gene TRBV9 combines with J gene TRBJ2-3; 10 nucleotides align to TRBD2. Per germline, CDR1 SGDLS and CDR2 YYNGEE. This CDR3 has 17 residues. V was clipped by 3 bases and J by 0 bases; unmatched bases: 7. The CDR3 nucleotides read TGTGCCAGCAGCGCTGCTAGCGGGGGTTTAAGCACAGATACGCAGTATTTT. Translated, it gives CASSAASGGLSTDTQYF.

This clonotype came up a few times. This CDR3 is CASSESGNEGEQFF. The CDR3 DNA follows: TGCGCCAGCAGTGAGAGTGGCAACGAGGGTGAGCAGTTCTTC. The J gene is TRBJ2-1, the V gene TRBV10-1; D might be TRBD2 (5 bases). Per germline, CDR1 WNHNN and CDR2 SYGVQD (reference sequence). This CDR3 contains 14 residues. V was cut by 2 bases and J by 9 bases, with 14 bases left in between.

Only a few counts were recorded for this clonotype. This sequence joins TRBV6-1 and TRBJ2-3; 11 bases agree with TRBD2. The CDR3 runs to 14 residues. V shed 7 bases and J 6 bases; nucleotides not matched to a gene: 6. CDR1 is MNHNS, CDR2 SASEGT, per germline. CDR3: CASTVAGGLDTQYF. Written as DNA, the CDR3 is TGTGCCAGCACAGTAGCGGGGGGGCTGGATACGCAGTATTTT.

This clonotype was observed at least ten times. This chain links TRBV7-2 with TRBJ1-1; D ambiguous. Germline loops: CDR1 SGHTA, CDR2 FQGNSA. This CDR3 has 13 residues. V lost 5 bases and J lost 4, with 11 bases in between. CDR3 bases: TGTGCCAGCAGCCCGGGGTGGGCCACTGAAGCTTTCTTT. Translated, it gives CASSPGWATEAFF.

The rearrangement links TRBV2 to TRBJ1-6; D gene ambiguous. The CDR3 loop spans 13 amino acids. Germline CDR1 is SNHLY and CDR2 is FYNNEI. V shed 7 bases and J shed 0 bases, with 4 bases lying between them. The CDR3 loop reads CASMGSYNSPLHF. In DNA, the CDR3 is TGTGCCAGCATGGGCTCCTATAATTCACCCCTCCACTTT. Variable domain in full (rest from reference TRBV2 and TRBJ1-6): EPEVTQTPSHQVTQMGQEVILRCVPISNHLYFYWYRQILGQKVEFLVSFYNNEISEKSEIFDDQFSVERPDGSNFTLKIRSTKLEDSAMYFCASMGSYNSPLHFGNGTRLTVT.

This clonotype was seen many times. V is TRBV5-6 and J is TRBJ2-5; 7 bases are a match to TRBD1. From germline, CDR1 is SGHDT and CDR2 YYEEEE. CDR3 length: 15 amino acids. The V and J ends lost 4 bases and 3 bases, in that order; junction bases with no gene match: 9. For the CDR3, the DNA is TGTGCCAGCAGCACCCACCAGGGGGACAAAGAGACCCAGTACTTC. Its protein product is CASSTHQGDKETQYF.

This clonotype was counted at least ten times. The rearrangement links TRBV9 to TRBJ1-1; TRBD1 agrees at 9 bases. The V segment lost 3 bases and the J segment 7 bases; nucleotides outside the gene matches: 10. Per germline, CDR1 SGDLS and CDR2 YYNGEE. This CDR3 comprises 15 residues. The CDR3, as DNA: TGTGCCAGCAGCGCTTGGGACAGGGAAAATAGTGAAGCTTTCTTT. Encoded protein: CASSAWDRENSEAFF.

In this sample, this clonotype turned up many times. The rearrangement joins TRBV20-1 to TRBJ2-1, with D perhaps matching TRBD1 or TRBD2 (5 bases each). The CDR3 is 15 residues long. Germline V gene sequence: CDR1 DFQATT, CDR2 SNEGSKA (reference sequence). V lost 3 bases to trimming and J lost 0 bases, with 12 bases between them. CDR3 bases: TGCAGTGCTAGTCGTCCCGGGACCTCCTACAATGAGCAGTTCTTC. Translation: CSASRPGTSYNEQFF.

The V gene is TRBV27, the J gene TRBJ1-6, with a tentative D call TRBD1 (5 bases). There are 16 residues in the CDR3. Germline V CDR1 and CDR2: MNHEY, SMNVEV (reference sequence). V was shortened by 7 bases and J by 0 bases, with 13 bases between the two germline ends. CDR3 DNA: TGTGCCAGCACCTCTCAGGGAGCCTCCTATAATTCACCCCTCCACTTT. Translation gives CASTSQGASYNSPLHF.

The table lists this clonotype with a few counts. This chain uses TRBV4-2 with TRBJ1-6; D not resolved. The CDR3 length is 14 residues. V dropped 0 bases and J dropped 5 bases, with 5 bases sitting between them. The germline V gene has CDR1 LGHNA and CDR2 YNFKEQ. The CDR3 DNA sequence: TGTGCCAGCAGCCAAGACGGAGATAATTCACCCCTCCACTTT. It yields the protein CASSQDGDNSPLHF.

This clonotype was seen only a few times. V usage is TRBV7-2 and J usage is TRBJ1-3; 7 bases agree with TRBD1. The germline gives CDR1 SGHTA, CDR2 FQGNSA. With V trimmed by 6 bases and J by 0 bases, 5 bases remained unmatched. This CDR3 has 15 residues. In DNA form, the CDR3 reads TGTGCCAGCAGTCGACAGGGCCTCTCTGGAAACACCATATATTTT. As protein: CASSRQGLSGNTIYF.

A few counts support this clonotype. The chain couples TRBV12-3 or TRBV12-4 to TRBJ2-1, with D possibly matching TRBD1 (7 bases). V was cut by 1 base and J by 7 bases, with 14 bases left in between. The CDR3 loop spans 15 amino acids. The CDR3 coding sequence is TGTGCCAGCAGTTTAGGGAGGGGGCGCGGAAATGAGCAGTTCTTC. Its protein is CASSLGRGRGNEQFF.

The chain links TRBV5-4 to TRBJ2-1; 7 bases align to TRBD2. The J segment lost 4 bases and the V segment lost 4 bases, leaving 11 bases of the junction unmatched. The CDR3 is 16 residues long. The V gene's germline CDR1 is SGHNT and CDR2 YYREEE (reference sequence). The CDR3 nucleotides read TGTGCCAGCAGCGCTACCGGCGCTAGCGGATACAATGAGCAGTTCTTC. Translation gives CASSATGASGYNEQFF.

This clonotype was seen only a few times. This chain links TRBV5-1 with TRBJ2-1; D is ambiguous. Between the trimmed V and J ends, which lost 4 bases and 0 bases, there was a span of 8 bases. Germline-derived CDR1 and CDR2 are SGHRS and YFSETQ. CDR3 size: 14 residues. CDR3 loop: CASSPDPSYNEQFF. The CDR3 bases are TGCGCCAGCAGCCCGGACCCCTCCTACAATGAGCAGTTCTTC. Combining the CDR3 with reference TRBV5-1 and TRBJ2-1 gives the whole variable domain KAGVTQTPRYLIKTRGQQVTLSCSPISGHRSVSWYQQTPGQGLQFLFEYFSETQRNKGNFPGRFSGRQFSNSRSEMNVSTLELGDSALYLCASSPDPSYNEQFFGPGTRLTVL.

This clonotype was counted between two and nine times. The V gene is TRBV5-1, the J gene TRBJ1-4; the match to TRBD1 covers 7 bases. V gave up 0 bases and J gave up 1 base; unmatched junction bases: 9. The germline gives CDR1 SGHRS, CDR2 YFSETQ. The CDR3 consists of 18 residues. The CDR3 nucleotides are TGCGCCAGCAGCTTGGAGGGGAACAGGGGAGGAACTAATGAAAAACTGTTTTTT. Its protein product is CASSLEGNRGGTNEKLFF.